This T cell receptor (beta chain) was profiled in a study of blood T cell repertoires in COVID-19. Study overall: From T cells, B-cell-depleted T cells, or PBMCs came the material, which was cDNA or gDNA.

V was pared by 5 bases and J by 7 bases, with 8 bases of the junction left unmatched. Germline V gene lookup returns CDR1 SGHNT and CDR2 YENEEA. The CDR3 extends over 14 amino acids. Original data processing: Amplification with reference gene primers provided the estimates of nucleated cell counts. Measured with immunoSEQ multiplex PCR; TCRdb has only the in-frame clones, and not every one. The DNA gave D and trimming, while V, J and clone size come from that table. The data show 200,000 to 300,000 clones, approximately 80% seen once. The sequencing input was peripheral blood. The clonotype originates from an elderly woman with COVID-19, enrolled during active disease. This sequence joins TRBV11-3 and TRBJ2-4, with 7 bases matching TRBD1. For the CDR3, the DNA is TGTGCCAGCAGCCGATCCGGGACAGAGAACATTCAGTACTTC. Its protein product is CASSRSGTENIQYF.